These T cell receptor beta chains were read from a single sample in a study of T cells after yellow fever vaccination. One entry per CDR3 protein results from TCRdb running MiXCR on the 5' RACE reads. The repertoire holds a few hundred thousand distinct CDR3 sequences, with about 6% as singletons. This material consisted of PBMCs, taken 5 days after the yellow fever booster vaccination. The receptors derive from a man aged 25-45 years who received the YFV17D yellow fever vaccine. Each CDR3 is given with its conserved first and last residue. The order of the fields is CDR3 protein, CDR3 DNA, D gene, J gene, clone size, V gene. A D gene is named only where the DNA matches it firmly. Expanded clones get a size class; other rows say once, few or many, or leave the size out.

cdr3_aa: CASSSGLAGPTPRVEQYF
cdr3_nt: TGTGCCAGCAGCAGTGGACTAGCGGGACCGACCCCTCGGGTCGAGCAGTACTTC
d_call: .
j_call: TRBJ2-7
clone_size: .
v_call: TRBV21-1

cdr3_aa: CSATGQGDIETQYF
cdr3_nt: TGCAGTGCTACCGGACAGGGGGATATAGAGACCCAGTACTTC
d_call: TRBD1
j_call: TRBJ2-5
clone_size: many
v_call: TRBV20-1

cdr3_aa: CASSYTGGRVNTEAFF
cdr3_nt: TGTGCCAGCAGTTACACAGGGGGTAGAGTAAACACTGAAGCTTTCTTT
d_call: TRBD1
j_call: TRBJ1-1
clone_size: many
v_call: TRBV6-5

cdr3_aa: CAISERNLAGEQFF
cdr3_nt: TGTGCCATCAGTGAAAGGAATTTAGCCGGTGAGCAGTTCTTC
d_call: .
j_call: TRBJ2-1
clone_size: many
v_call: TRBV10-3

cdr3_aa: CASSPRRYQETQYF
cdr3_nt: TGTGCCAGCTCACCTCGTCGGTACCAAGAGACCCAGTACTTC
d_call: .
j_call: TRBJ2-5
clone_size: many
v_call: TRBV18

cdr3_aa: CASSSWGGLGPDSYNEQFF
cdr3_nt: TGCGCCAGCAGCTCTTGGGGGGGACTAGGGCCCGATTCCTACAATGAGCAGTTCTTC
d_call: TRBD2
j_call: TRBJ2-1
clone_size: few
v_call: TRBV5-1

cdr3_aa: CASSTSTGNTGELFF
cdr3_nt: TGCGCCAGCAGCACCTCAACCGGGAACACCGGGGAGCTGTTTTTT
d_call: .
j_call: TRBJ2-2
clone_size: few
v_call: TRBV5-1

cdr3_aa: CSARTSGNQETQYF
cdr3_nt: TGCAGTGCTAGGACTAGCGGGAACCAAGAGACCCAGTACTTC
d_call: TRBD2
j_call: TRBJ2-5
clone_size: few
v_call: TRBV20-1

cdr3_aa: CASSQDPRVVGYTF
cdr3_nt: TGCGCCAGCAGCCAAGATCCCAGGGTTGTCGGCTACACCTTC
d_call: .
j_call: TRBJ1-2
clone_size: many
v_call: TRBV4-3

cdr3_aa: CASSQGLAGGKSYNEQFF
cdr3_nt: TGTGCCAGCAGTCAGGGACTAGCGGGAGGGAAGTCCTACAATGAGCAGTTCTTC
d_call: TRBD2
j_call: TRBJ2-1
clone_size: few
v_call: TRBV12-3/TRBV12-4

cdr3_aa: CSGGQGAGNTIYF
cdr3_nt: TGCAGTGGGGGACAGGGGGCTGGAAACACCATATATTTT
d_call: TRBD1
j_call: TRBJ1-3
clone_size: many
v_call: TRBV20-1

cdr3_aa: CASSESMVGGKNIQYF
cdr3_nt: TGTGCCAGCAGTGAATCCATGGTAGGGGGAAAAAACATTCAGTACTTC
d_call: .
j_call: TRBJ2-4
clone_size: few
v_call: TRBV25-1

cdr3_aa: CAISQTGELFF
cdr3_nt: TGTGCCATCAGTCAGACCGGGGAGCTGTTTTTT
d_call: .
j_call: TRBJ2-2
clone_size: .
v_call: TRBV10-3

cdr3_aa: CSVSSGNTGELFF
cdr3_nt: TGCAGCGTCAGTAGCGGCAACACCGGGGAGCTGTTTTTT
d_call: .
j_call: TRBJ2-2
clone_size: few
v_call: TRBV29-1

cdr3_aa: CASGLDTEAFF
cdr3_nt: TGTGCTAGTGGTTTAGACACTGAAGCTTTCTTT
d_call: .
j_call: TRBJ1-1
clone_size: .
v_call: TRBV12-5

cdr3_aa: CASSEPPPDNEQFF
cdr3_nt: TGTGCCAGCAGTGAGCCCCCCCCAGACAATGAGCAGTTCTTC
d_call: .
j_call: TRBJ2-1
clone_size: .
v_call: TRBV25-1

cdr3_aa: CASSESLVQPTEAFF
cdr3_nt: TGTGCCAGCAGTGAAAGTCTAGTACAGCCCACTGAAGCTTTCTTT
d_call: .
j_call: TRBJ1-1
clone_size: .
v_call: TRBV6-1

cdr3_aa: CSARVPAGGKETQYF
cdr3_nt: TGCAGTGCTAGAGTACCCGCCGGGGGAAAAGAGACCCAGTACTTC
d_call: .
j_call: TRBJ2-5
clone_size: few
v_call: TRBV20-1

cdr3_aa: CASSYSAALYNEQFF
cdr3_nt: TGTGCCAGCAGTTACTCAGCGGCCCTTTACAATGAGCAGTTCTTC
d_call: .
j_call: TRBJ2-1
clone_size: .
v_call: TRBV6-5

cdr3_aa: CAWGTFPNYGYTF
cdr3_nt: TGTGCCTGGGGGACTTTCCCTAACTATGGCTACACCTTC
d_call: .
j_call: TRBJ1-2
clone_size: many
v_call: TRBV30

cdr3_aa: CASALQGMNTEAFF
cdr3_nt: TGTGCCAGCGCCCTACAGGGGATGAACACTGAAGCTTTCTTT
d_call: TRBD1
j_call: TRBJ1-1
clone_size: many
v_call: TRBV3-1